This T cell receptor beta chain came from a study of cytomegalovirus exposure and HLA in healthy donors (dated by TCRdb to about 2017). General notes on the study: An earlier analysis of some 550 of the donors reported 250 to 300 Gb of sequence data and about 100 million unique TCR beta sequences from around 200 million T cells. Roughly 300 gigabases of sequencing data and tens of millions of unique TCR sequences were included in an early release covering 500 to 750 HLA-typed donors. The genetic ancestry cluster associated with self-reported Caucasian donors included 65% to 90% of the approximately 400 genotyped donors. The aim of the study was to test whether cataloging public T cell receptors could identify signatures of past pathogen exposure. The study used immunosequencing to profile the T cell repertoires of under 700 subjects and linked those repertoires to cytomegalovirus serostatus. In addition to the first cohort of 500 to 850 subjects, a separate validation cohort of 130 or so different subjects was used. The study combined high-throughput TCR immunosequencing, statistical association of individual TCRs with disease status, and machine learning to predict cytomegalovirus infection status. In a later analysis, previously published TCR beta repertoires from 666 donors were re-analyzed and high-resolution HLA genotyping was added so that TCR occurrence patterns could be studied. The later analysis used no new phenotypic data to find candidate immune exposures, relying instead on TCR beta sequences and their occurrence across donors. An earlier analysis of about 600 of the donors used high-throughput TCR beta sequencing to judge whether each TCR beta V gene segment behaved as functional or pseudogenic. Donor age, sex, ethnicity and CMV serostatus were collected together with the repertoire data. Genome-wide SNP genotypes for about 55% of the 666 donors were used in a later genetic analysis, which treated that subset as a discovery cohort. Every repertoire in the discovery cohort had been generated on one and the same sequencing platform. HLA typing covered class I and class II loci at four-digit resolution. The number of donors typed differed by locus, with about 620-630 for A, B, C, DRB1 and DQB1, over 500 for DQA1, 600 to 610 for DPA1, and under 490 for DPB1. Roughly 5 DR-DQ haplotypes were handled as single units for association and clustering because linkage in the cohort was strong. Among about 410 genotyped donors of the cohort, an average of roughly 230,000 unique TCR beta nucleotide sequences was sequenced per donor, of which roughly 17% were non-productive. Overall study outcomes, separate from this receptor: Linkage disequilibrium might explain the correlated functional status among segregating V segments, but an unknown experimental factor could not be excluded. Across donors, most TCR sequences were observed very rarely, whereas some public TCRs were present in many individuals. A cluster of highly shared sequence variants was judged likely to be a technical artifact of the sequencing pipeline. In a later analysis, the rate of TCR association differed among HLA loci, with DRB1 alleles having the most associated TCRs and HLA-C alleles having the fewest. In a later genetic analysis, a missense DCLRE1C variant was associated with V-gene and J-gene trimming of TCR beta chains, and the association was replicated in an independent cohort. In a later analysis, several top co-occurrence clusters were reported to appear linked to parvovirus B19, influenza, CMV and Epstein-Barr virus. For the cohort, immune exposure information was limited to CMV serostatus. Compared with equally common non-associated chains, HLA-associated TCR beta chains in a later analysis were more clonally expanded and had lower generation probabilities. Some IMGT-functional V segments, including TRBV6-2 and TRBV6-3, could not be distinguished by the 87-base-pair reads and were therefore excluded. The cohort was sequenced for TCR beta chains only, and without alpha or paired-chain data the features that could be detected were limited. An earlier analysis of approximately 540 of the donors showed that most TCR beta V segments appeared in productive rearrangements either about 90% or about 30% of the time, which broadly matched IMGT annotations. When HLA alleles, especially DR and DQ, strongly co-occurred, TCR associations were difficult to assign to individual alleles. At a false discovery rate of 0.05, a later analysis linked under 20,000 TCR beta sequences to specific HLA alleles. In both the original and validation cohorts, the classifier was reported to diagnose cytomegalovirus status with high specificity and sensitivity. Because counts were too low, seventeen rarely observed V segments, including chromosome 9 orphons, were excluded from the earlier analysis of fewer than 650 of the donors. A further reported finding was that TCR beta sequences accurately predicted the HLA-A and HLA-B alleles for most subjects in the first cohort. The authors suggested that the approach could potentially be generalized to other disease states and immunological phenotypes. Presence/absence analyses assumed roughly uniform sequencing depth across donors, an assumption that may not hold. Compared with the approximately 710-donor mean, donors in an Asian-associated ancestry cluster had fewer N-insertions in productive TCRs, according to a later genetic analysis. Because HLA typing was missing for some donors at each locus, association tests included only the typed subset. The study listed over 150 TCR beta chains as associated with cytomegalovirus. A few of the identified cytomegalovirus-associated TCR beta chains were confirmed in vitro to be specific for cytomegalovirus antigens. A later analysis found that most CMV-associated TCR beta chains appeared HLA-restricted, with HLA associations seemingly driven largely by CMV exposure.

The cohort was made up of 650 to 700 healthy bone marrow donors. All cohort members were sampled while nominally healthy, although unrecorded immune exposures were likely present. The donor tested CMV seropositive and was one of the 289 seropositive cohort members. A peripheral blood sample was provided by each donor, and peripheral blood mononuclear cells were used for TCR beta sequencing. The Qiagen DNeasy Blood Extraction Kit was used to extract genomic DNA from the blood cell samples. The receptor library was made with the immunoSEQ multiplex PCR assay. A mixture of 60 forward primers for TCR Vbeta segments and 13 reverse primers for TCR Jbeta segments was used in the multiplex PCR. The CDR3 region of rearranged TCR beta genes was amplified from genomic DNA by a multiplex PCR assay. On the Illumina HiSeq System, the amplified TCR beta libraries were sequenced as 87-base-pair reads. Processing in the source paper ran as follows. A later analysis counted 65 million to 90 million unique TCR beta chains across the 700 or so repertoires, and approximately 11 million of these chains were shared by at least two donors. To remove PCR and sequencing errors, raw reads were error-corrected and collapsed into unique sequences using a nearest-neighbor algorithm that merged closely related sequences. CDR3 sequences were aligned to IMGT reference sequences to assign V, D and J gene segments. For a sequence to be retained, a match of at least six nucleotides was required to both a V gene segment and a J gene segment. Rearrangements were called productive when the CDR3 lacked stop codons and stayed in frame with V and J; all others were non-productive. Following IMGT convention, CDR3 was defined as the stretch from the second conserved V-encoded cysteine to the conserved J-encoded phenylalanine. The earlier analysis of a few hundred of the donors excluded any sequence lacking an unambiguous match to a single V gene segment. In an earlier analysis of several hundred of the donors, a V segment was called functional when productive rearrangements were above 56.7%, and segregating when the standard deviation between donors exceeded 5%. To diagnose cytomegalovirus status from the catalog of TCR beta chain sequences, a statistical classification framework was built. In a later analysis, V and J genes were assigned by comparing TCR nucleotide sequences against IMGT/GENE-DB human TR gene sequences. A later analysis assigned CDR3 sequences and most-parsimonious VDJ recombination scenarios with the TCRdist pipeline. In a later analysis, every TCR beta chain was defined by the combination of its CDR3 amino acid sequence and its V-gene family, and reads without a unique V-gene family were dropped. A later analysis removed 550 to 700 highly shared, low-generation-probability nucleotide sequences to deal with suspected cross-contamination and a sequencing artifact. In a later analysis, a clonal expansion index for each public chain was calculated from normalized within-repertoire ranks of inferred template counts. A later analysis computed generation probabilities with a VDJ recombination model fitted to out-of-frame rearrangements, and checked the results against IGoR. Hypergeometric tests were used in a later analysis to score TCR-TCR, TCR-HLA and TCR-CMV co-occurrence, with a repertoire-size bias correction applied to the TCR pairs. In a later analysis, false discovery rates were estimated by permuting HLA or CMV assignments 20 times. A later analysis grouped co-occurring TCRs with DBSCAN, adding TCRdist sequence similarity when clustering within HLA-allele-positive subsets. Repertoires with fewer than 30,000 or more than 120,000 public chains, plus five repertoires with anomalous nucleotide sharing, were excluded from co-occurrence clustering. Here the immuneACCESS table is served through TCRdb, limited to in-frame sequences with V and J called. Missing clones are a known gap in these copies; in checked studies unresolved V genes cover under half, and the rest lacks a known reason. V, J and clone size are taken as reported in that table, and D and trimming were inferred from the DNA itself. The sample contains roughly 140,000 clones, more than 65% of them found a single time. Together, the top ten hold approximately 6% of the sample.

The junction carries 8 bases between V and J, which are trimmed by 0 bases and 0 bases respectively. From a lookup of the germline V gene, CDR1 and CDR2 are SGHRS and YFSETQ. The CDR3 goes from the cysteine to the phenylalanine over 15 residues. Only CDR3 DNA is held: 45 bases, read in frame from base 1. Details on this clone: Its cognate antigen has yet to be identified. The input lacks base qualities; no much larger clone sits a single base away.

The rearrangement joined TRBV5-1 to TRBJ2-3; TRBD2 could be the D gene, as 6 bases match. This TCR came from a man aged 25-45 years in good health and CMV-seropositive. The sequencing input was PBMCs. The CDR3 region has the sequence CASSLVGTSTDTQYF. The bases read TGCGCCAGCAGCTTGGTGGGGACTAGCACAGATACGCAGTATTTT.